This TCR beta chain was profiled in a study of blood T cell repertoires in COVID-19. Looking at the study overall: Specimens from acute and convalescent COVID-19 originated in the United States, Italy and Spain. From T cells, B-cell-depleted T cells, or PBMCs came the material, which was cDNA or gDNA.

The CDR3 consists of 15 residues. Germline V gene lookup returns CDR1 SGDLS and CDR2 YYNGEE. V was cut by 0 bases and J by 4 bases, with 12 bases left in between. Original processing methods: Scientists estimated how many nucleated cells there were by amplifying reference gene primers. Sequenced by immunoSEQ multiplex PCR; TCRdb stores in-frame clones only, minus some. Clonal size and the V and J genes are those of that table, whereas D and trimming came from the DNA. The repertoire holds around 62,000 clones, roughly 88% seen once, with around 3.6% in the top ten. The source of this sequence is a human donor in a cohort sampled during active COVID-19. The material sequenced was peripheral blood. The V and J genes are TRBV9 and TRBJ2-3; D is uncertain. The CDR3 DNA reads TGTGCCAGCAGCGTAGAGGAGTCGGCCCCAGATACGCAGTATTTT. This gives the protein CASSVEESAPDTQYF.